This TCR beta chain is from a study of blood T cell repertoires in COVID-19. Study-level background: T cells, B-cell-depleted T cells, or PBMCs supplied cDNA or gDNA.

Recruitment covered 25 or so US areas and drew participants whose ages spanned roughly 18 to 100 years. Assay used: immunoSEQ multiplex PCR; TCRdb lists only in-frame clones, some missing. The repertoire holds about 440,000 clones, 90% seen once, with more than 0.55% in the top ten. V lost 7 bases to trimming and J lost 2 bases; unmatched junction nucleotides: 4. Germline V gene sequence: CDR1 MNHEY, CDR2 SVGAGI. CDR3 length: 13 amino acids. This TCR was sampled from a man between 18 and 29 years old who had recovered from COVID-19. Material: PBMCs or T cells enriched from blood (not recorded which). The V call is TRBV6-5, the J call TRBJ1-2; 7 bases match TRBD1. The CDR3 nucleotides are TGTGCCAGCACGGGGACAGCAAACTATGGCTACACCTTC. Translated, it gives CASTGTANYGYTF.